The rows below give T cell receptor beta chains drawn from one sample of a study of shared clonotypes between healthy human individuals. Profiling relied on immunoSEQ multiplex PCR, and the TCRdb table lists in-frame clones only, not all of them. The sample has around 2.5 million clones, over 85% seen once; the top ten hold approximately 0.36%. Material: naive CD4+ T cells from PBMCs. These receptors were taken from a young man in good health. Some clones in this sample may be carry-over from other donors' samples. CDR3s include the opening cysteine and the closing phenylalanine or tryptophan. The D gene is left open where the match is weak. Clone sizes are given selectively: once, few, many, or a class where the clone is expanded.

v_gene	d_gene	abundance	j_gene	CDR3aa	CDR3nt
TRBV7-9	TRBD2	NA	TRBJ2-3	CASSLRPGTSGYTDTQYF	TGTGCCAGCAGCCTACGTCCCGGGACTAGCGGGTACACAGATACGCAGTATTTT
TRBV9	TRBD2	once	TRBJ2-7	CASSSLSSGATYEQYF	TGTGCCAGCAGCTCCCTATCTAGCGGAGCAACCTACGAGCAGTACTTC
TRBV6-1	TRBD1	NA	TRBJ1-5	CASSEGLTGAYNQPQHF	TGTGCCAGCAGTGAAGGCCTAACAGGGGCCTACAATCAGCCCCAGCATTTT
TRBV5-4	NA	NA	TRBJ2-3	CASSLTGNTDTQYF	TGTGCCAGCAGCTTGACAGGGAACACAGATACGCAGTATTTT
TRBV5-4	NA	NA	TRBJ2-6	CASSSDPAGANVLTF	TGTGCCAGCAGCTCTGACCCCGCTGGGGCCAACGTCCTGACTTTC
TRBV19	TRBD1	NA	TRBJ1-1	CASSIEGQRNTEAFF	TGTGCCAGTAGTATAGAGGGACAGAGGAACACTGAAGCTTTCTTT
TRBV5-4	TRBD1	NA	TRBJ1-2	CASSSDRLGYTF	TGTGCCAGCAGCTCGGACAGGTTGGGCTACACCTTC
TRBV10-3	NA	NA	TRBJ1-5	CAISRDFGGGQPQHF	TGTGCCATCAGTAGGGACTTCGGAGGGGGTCAGCCCCAGCATTTT
TRBV28	TRBD1	NA	TRBJ1-1	CASSVTGRVGTEAFF	TGTGCCAGCAGTGTGACAGGGAGGGTCGGGACTGAAGCTTTCTTT
TRBV15	TRBD2	NA	TRBJ2-7	CATSSGPGGGSYEQYF	TGTGCCACCAGCAGTGGACCGGGAGGAGGCTCCTACGAGCAGTACTTC
TRBV9	NA	few	TRBJ1-4	CASQPREGEKLFF	TGTGCCAGCCAACCTCGGGAAGGGGAAAAACTGTTTTTT
TRBV15	NA	NA	TRBJ2-2	CATSRYQSGAGELFF	TGTGCCACCAGCAGATATCAAAGTGGCGCCGGGGAGCTGTTTTTT
TRBV7-3	NA	few	TRBJ2-2	CASSLVEGELFF	TGTGCCAGCAGCTTAGTAGAGGGGGAGCTGTTTTTT
TRBV11-3	NA	NA	TRBJ2-1	CASSFIQGDNEQFF	TGTGCCAGCAGCTTCATACAGGGAGACAATGAGCAGTTCTTC
TRBV4-3	TRBD2	NA	TRBJ2-3	CASSQVSGADTQYF	TGCGCCAGCAGCCAAGTTAGCGGGGCAGATACGCAGTATTTT
TRBV4-1	NA	NA	TRBJ2-5	CASSQALLETQYF	TGCGCCAGCAGCCAAGCACTACTTGAGACCCAGTACTTC
TRBV5-4	TRBD2	NA	TRBJ2-1	CASSWPGTSGSSYNEQFF	TGTGCCAGCAGCTGGCCCGGGACTAGCGGGTCCTCCTACAATGAGCAGTTCTTC
TRBV14	TRBD2	NA	TRBJ2-3	CASSQPTLAGGPVDTQYF	TGTGCCAGCAGCCAACCGACTCTAGCGGGAGGGCCCGTAGATACGCAGTATTTT
TRBV5-4	TRBD1	NA	TRBJ1-3	CASSLEGQVSSGNTIYF	TGTGCCAGCAGCTTAGAGGGACAGGTCAGCTCTGGAAACACCATATATTTT
TRBV27	TRBD2	NA	TRBJ2-2	CASRRTSGSGELFF	TGTGCCAGCAGGCGGACTAGCGGGAGTGGGGAGCTGTTTTTT
TRBV27	TRBD1	NA	TRBJ1-5	CASSSPGQGHQPQHF	TGTGCCAGCAGTTCCCCCGGACAGGGGCATCAGCCCCAGCATTTT
TRBV5-1	NA	NA	TRBJ2-3	CASSLESATDTQYF	TGCGCCAGCAGCTTGGAGTCGGCCACAGATACGCAGTATTTT